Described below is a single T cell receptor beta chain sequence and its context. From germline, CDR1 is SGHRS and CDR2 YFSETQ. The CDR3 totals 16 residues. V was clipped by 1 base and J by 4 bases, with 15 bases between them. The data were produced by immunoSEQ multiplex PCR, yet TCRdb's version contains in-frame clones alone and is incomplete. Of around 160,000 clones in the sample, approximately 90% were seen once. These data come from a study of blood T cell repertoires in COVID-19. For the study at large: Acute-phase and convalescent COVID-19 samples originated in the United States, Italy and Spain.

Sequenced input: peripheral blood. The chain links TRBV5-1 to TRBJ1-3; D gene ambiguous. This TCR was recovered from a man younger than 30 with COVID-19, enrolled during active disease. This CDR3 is CASSLNPGSGGNTIYF. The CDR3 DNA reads TGCGCCAGCAGCTTGAACCCCGGCAGCGGAGGAAACACCATATATTTT.